This TCR beta chain appears in the sequencing data of a study of blood T cell repertoires in COVID-19. The wider study: Samples taken during acute and convalescent COVID-19 were collected in the United States, Italy and Spain.

The V gene end was trimmed by 2 bases and the J gene end by 6 bases; junction bases not matched to a gene: 5. The CDR3 covers 16 residues. CDR1 SGHRS and CDR2 YFSETQ come from the germline V gene. As handled by the study authors: Reference gene primer amplification yielded estimated nucleated cell counts. Produced via immunoSEQ multiplex PCR; TCRdb's table is partial and in-frame only. V, J and clone size reflect that table, while D and trimming were determined from the DNA. The sample has around 200,000 clones; 89% are singletons. Enrollees, 18 to 89 years old, lived in 20 to 25 US areas. Cohorts were based on clinical histories the participants reported.

The origin of this receptor is a woman between 40 and 55 years old with acute COVID-19. The V gene is TRBV5-1, the J gene TRBJ2-1; 13 nucleotides align to TRBD2. Sequencing was done on a sample of PBMCs or T cells enriched from blood (not recorded which). The CDR3 region has the DNA TGCGCCAGCAGCTTCTTGCGACTAGCGGGAGGCAATGAGCAGTTCTTC. Amino acid sequence: CASSFLRLAGGNEQFF.